The 5 T cell receptor beta chains given below trace back to one sample, sequenced in a study of T cell responses to AZD1222 COVID-19 vaccine. The repertoire was sequenced with immunoSEQ multiplex PCR; TCRdb's copy has only in-frame clones and lacks some. Counted here are approximately 120,000 clones, roughly 92% occurring once; the ten biggest clones make up roughly 0.91%. Specimen: peripheral blood, collected on day 0 of AZD1222 vaccination. Source of these receptors: an adult in good health.

The genes are TRBV19 and TRBJ1-5; D may be TRBD1 (6 bases). CDR3 size: 16 residues. Germline loops: CDR1 LNHDA, CDR2 SQIVND (reference sequence). V was shortened by 2 bases and J by 1 base, with 12 bases between the two germline ends. In DNA form, the CDR3 reads TGTGCCAGTAGTATACGTGGTGACAGGAGCAATCAGCCCCAGCATTTT. Its translation: CASSIRGDRSNQPQHF.

The chain joins TRBV2 to TRBJ1-2; weak D call: TRBD1 (5 bases). From germline, CDR1 is SNHLY and CDR2 FYNNEI. The CDR3 has 14 residues. With 6 bases removed from V and 6 bases from J, the gap between germline ends came to 17 bases. The CDR3 reads CASSLSQVFDGYTF. In nucleotides, the CDR3 is TGTGCCAGCAGCCTATCACAGGTGTTCGATGGCTACACCTTC.

The chain links TRBV11-2 to TRBJ2-5, with 7 bases matching TRBD2. V trimming: 6 bases; J trimming: 4 bases; junction bases outside the gene matches: 17. There are 17 residues in the CDR3. CDR1 and CDR2 from the germline V gene are SGHAT and FQNNGV. The chain's CDR3 is CASSRGEDTIGGETQYF. In DNA form, the CDR3 reads TGTGCCAGCAGTCGGGGGGAGGACACTATAGGTGGAGAGACCCAGTACTTC.

This rearrangement joins TRBV6-5 to TRBJ1-2; a weak D match, TRBD1 (6 bases). The CDR3 contains 14 residues. CDR1 MNHEY and CDR2 SVGAGI come from the germline V gene. The germline V and J ends were trimmed by 2 bases and 6 bases, with 13 bases remaining between them. The CDR3 reads CASSYHREVNGYTF. DNA for the CDR3: TGTGCCAGCAGTTACCACAGGGAGGTGAATGGCTACACCTTC.

Written as DNA, the CDR3 is TGCAGCGTTGCTTCGGGGTACCAAGAGACCCAGTACTTC. Its translation is CSVASGYQETQYF. The chain has TRBV29-1 and TRBJ2-5, with a possible D match to TRBD2 (5 bases). V lost 4 bases and J 0 bases, leaving 9 bases between the germline ends. Germline CDR1 SQVTM, CDR2 ANQGSEA. This CDR3 has 13 amino acids.